Listed below are T cell receptor beta chains from one sample, sequenced in a study of cytomegalovirus exposure and HLA in healthy donors. TCRdb keeps only in-frame clones here, not all; method: immunoSEQ multiplex PCR. The repertoire includes around 90,000 clones, 70% to 85% of them detected once, and about 9.4% sits in the top ten. The source material was PBMCs. Receptor source: a human donor in good health. Both conserved end residues are trimmed from each CDR3. Fields, in order: D gene, J gene, V gene, CDR3 protein. D genes are given only for firm matches.

d_gene: -
j_gene: TRBJ2-6
v_gene: TRBV5-4
CDR3aa: ASSFRAGANVLT

d_gene: TRBD2
j_gene: TRBJ2-7
v_gene: TRBV6-5
CDR3aa: ASRGYSGSTYEQY

d_gene: TRBD2
j_gene: TRBJ2-3
v_gene: TRBV5-1
CDR3aa: ASQLAGGADTQY

d_gene: -
j_gene: TRBJ1-1
v_gene: TRBV4-3
CDR3aa: ASSQDWNREAF

d_gene: -
j_gene: TRBJ2-1
v_gene: TRBV6-6
CDR3aa: ASSLSGSYNEQF

d_gene: -
j_gene: TRBJ2-5
v_gene: TRBV2
CDR3aa: ASSQGETQY

d_gene: -
j_gene: TRBJ2-5
v_gene: TRBV20-1
CDR3aa: SASVQETQY

d_gene: -
j_gene: TRBJ1-2
v_gene: TRBV2
CDR3aa: ASIHGTVNGYT

d_gene: -
j_gene: TRBJ2-7
v_gene: TRBV10-3
CDR3aa: APQAGFSLYEQY

d_gene: TRBD2
j_gene: TRBJ2-3
v_gene: TRBV6-5
CDR3aa: ASTGGGSGTDTQY

d_gene: TRBD2
j_gene: TRBJ2-7
v_gene: TRBV28
CDR3aa: ASSKSGLGKFEQY

d_gene: TRBD2
j_gene: TRBJ2-7
v_gene: TRBV9
CDR3aa: ASSTTSGRGEQY

d_gene: -
j_gene: TRBJ2-7
v_gene: TRBV28
CDR3aa: ATLEQGFFYEQY

d_gene: -
j_gene: TRBJ2-5
v_gene: TRBV4-3
CDR3aa: ASSQGFGQETQY

d_gene: -
j_gene: TRBJ1-1
v_gene: TRBV7-3
CDR3aa: ASTSYETEDF

d_gene: TRBD1
j_gene: TRBJ2-5
v_gene: TRBV6-5
CDR3aa: ASSFRGPGTQY

d_gene: -
j_gene: TRBJ2-7
v_gene: TRBV7-6
CDR3aa: ASSPVGGMDEQY